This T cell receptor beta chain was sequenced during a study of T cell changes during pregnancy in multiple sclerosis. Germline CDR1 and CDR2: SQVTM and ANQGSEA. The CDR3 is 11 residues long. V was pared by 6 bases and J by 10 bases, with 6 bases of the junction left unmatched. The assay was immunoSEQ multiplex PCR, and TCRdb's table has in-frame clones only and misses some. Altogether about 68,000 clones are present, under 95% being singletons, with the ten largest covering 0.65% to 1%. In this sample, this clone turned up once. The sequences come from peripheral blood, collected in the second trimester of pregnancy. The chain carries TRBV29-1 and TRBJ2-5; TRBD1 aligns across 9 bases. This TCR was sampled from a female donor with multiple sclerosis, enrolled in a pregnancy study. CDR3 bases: TGCAGCGTCACAGACAGGGGGGGCCAGTACTTC. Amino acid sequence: CSVTDRGGQYF.